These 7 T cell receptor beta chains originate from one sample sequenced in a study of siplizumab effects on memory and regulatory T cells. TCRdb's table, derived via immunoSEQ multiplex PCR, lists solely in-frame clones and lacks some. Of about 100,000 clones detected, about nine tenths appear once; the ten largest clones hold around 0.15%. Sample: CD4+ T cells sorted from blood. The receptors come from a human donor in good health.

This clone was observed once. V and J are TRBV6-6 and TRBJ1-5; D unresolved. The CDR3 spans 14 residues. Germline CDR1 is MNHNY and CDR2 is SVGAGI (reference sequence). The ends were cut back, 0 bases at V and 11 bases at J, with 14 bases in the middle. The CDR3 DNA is TGTGCCAGCAGTTACTCCCAGGAGACTAGGACCCAGCATTTT. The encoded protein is CASSYSQETRTQHF.

This CDR3 reads CAIRIQVPLQETQYF. CDR3 nucleotides: TGTGCCATCAGGATACAGGTACCCCTACAAGAGACCCAGTACTTC. The chain uses TRBV10-3 and TRBJ2-5, with D perhaps matching TRBD1 (5 bases). The CDR3 loop spans 15 amino acids. Germline V gene sequence: CDR1 ENHRY, CDR2 SYGVKD. Trimming stripped 6 bases from V and 2 bases from J, with 16 bases between.

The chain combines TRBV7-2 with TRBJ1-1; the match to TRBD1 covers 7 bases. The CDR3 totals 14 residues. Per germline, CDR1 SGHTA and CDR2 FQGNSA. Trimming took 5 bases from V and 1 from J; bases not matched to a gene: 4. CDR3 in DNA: TGTGCCAGCAGCGCCCGGACAGGGAACACTGAAGCTTTCTTT. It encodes CASSARTGNTEAFF.

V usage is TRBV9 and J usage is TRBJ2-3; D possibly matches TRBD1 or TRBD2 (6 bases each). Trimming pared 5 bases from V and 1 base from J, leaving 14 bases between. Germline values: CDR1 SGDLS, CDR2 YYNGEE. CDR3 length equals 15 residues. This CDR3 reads CASSSPRGGTDTQYF. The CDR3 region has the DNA TGTGCCAGCAGTAGCCCGAGGGGGGGCACAGATACGCAGTATTTT.

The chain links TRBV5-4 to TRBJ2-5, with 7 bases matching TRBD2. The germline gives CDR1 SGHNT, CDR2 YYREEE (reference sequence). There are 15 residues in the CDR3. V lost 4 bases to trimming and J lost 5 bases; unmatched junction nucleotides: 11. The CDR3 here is CASSPSRRGGETQYF. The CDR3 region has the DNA TGTGCCAGCAGCCCGAGTAGACGGGGAGGGGAGACCCAGTACTTC.

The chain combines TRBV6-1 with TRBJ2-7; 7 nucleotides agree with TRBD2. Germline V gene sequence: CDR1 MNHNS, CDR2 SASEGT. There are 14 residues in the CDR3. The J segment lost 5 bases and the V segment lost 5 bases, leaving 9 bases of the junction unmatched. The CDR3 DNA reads TGTGCCAGCAGTACCCAGCGGGGTTTGGACGAGCAGTACTTC. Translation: CASSTQRGLDEQYF.

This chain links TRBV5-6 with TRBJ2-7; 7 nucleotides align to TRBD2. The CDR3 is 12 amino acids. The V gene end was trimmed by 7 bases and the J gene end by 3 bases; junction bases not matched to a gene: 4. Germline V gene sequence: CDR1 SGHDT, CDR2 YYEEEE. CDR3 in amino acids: CASRLADYEQYF. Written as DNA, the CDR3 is TGTGCCAGCCGTCTAGCGGACTACGAGCAGTACTTC.